This TCR beta chain was sequenced in a study of control samples from healthy donors and cancer patients. Only in-frame clones appear in the TCRdb table, and some are missing; sequencing was by immunoSEQ multiplex PCR. Of just under 75,000 clones listed, more than 85% were seen once; the top ten hold around 3.8%. Germline V gene sequence: CDR1 MNHEY, CDR2 SVGAGI. V was clipped by 0 bases and J by 6 bases, with 6 bases between them. This CDR3 is built from 13 residues. The V and J genes are TRBV6-5 and TRBJ1-5; D is ambiguous. This receptor was obtained from a woman in her forties or fifties in good health. What was sequenced was blood. The CDR3 DNA is TGTGCCAGCAGTTACTCGACCGGTCAGCCCCAGCATTTT. It translates to CASSYSTGQPQHF.